The 5 T cell receptor beta chains below all came from one sample that was sequenced in a study of T cell responses to AZD1222 COVID-19 vaccine. Generated by immunoSEQ multiplex PCR, the TCRdb table keeps only in-frame clones and is missing some. The sample includes some 71,000 clones, 84% of them seen just once. The source was peripheral blood, collected on day 0 of AZD1222 vaccination. The receptors come from an adult in good health.

J is TRBJ1-2 and V is TRBV5-4, with 9 positions matching TRBD1. There are 16 residues in the CDR3. The V segment lost 6 bases and the J segment 5 bases; nucleotides outside the gene matches: 14. Per the germline V gene, CDR1 is SGHNT and CDR2 is YYREEE (reference sequence). CDR3 sequence: CASTKGGGQGDYGYTF. For the CDR3, the DNA is TGTGCCAGCACCAAGGGGGGGGGACAGGGCGATTATGGCTACACCTTC.

V is TRBV7-8 and J is TRBJ1-1, with D unresolved. Germline CDR1 SGHVS, CDR2 FQNEAQ. The germline V and J ends were trimmed by 6 bases and 0 bases, with 11 bases remaining between them. The CDR3 contains 14 residues. The CDR3 region has the DNA TGTGCCAGCAGTCGTTTGACATTGAACACTGAAGCTTTCTTT. Amino acid sequence: CASSRLTLNTEAFF.

The chain couples TRBV11-2 to TRBJ1-1, with D perhaps TRBD1 (6 bases). The CDR3 consists of 14 residues. Germline V gene lookup returns CDR1 SGHAT and CDR2 FQNNGV. Between the trimmed V and J ends, which lost 5 bases and 5 bases, there was a span of 15 bases. CDR3 sequence (DNA): TGTGCCAGCAGCGAACAGGGAGGTCGAACTGAAGCTTTCTTT. It encodes CASSEQGGRTEAFF.

The rearrangement links TRBV10-3 to TRBJ2-6; D may match TRBD1 or TRBD2 (7 bases each). Germline CDR1 ENHRY, CDR2 SYGVKD. There are 19 residues in the CDR3. Trimming removed 0 bases at V and 0 bases at J, with 15 bases between. The CDR3 spells CAISESWQGGTSGANVLTF. CDR3 nucleotide sequence: TGTGCCATCAGTGAGTCGTGGCAGGGGGGGACCTCTGGGGCCAACGTCCTGACTTTC.

CDR3 protein: CATKQGHSGNTIYF. The CDR3 nucleotides are TGTGCCACGAAGCAGGGCCACTCTGGAAACACCATATATTTT. This chain links TRBV6-5 with TRBJ1-3, with D perhaps matching TRBD1 (5 bases). The CDR3 covers 14 residues. Germline values: CDR1 MNHEY, CDR2 SVGAGI. Trimming stripped 10 bases from V and 0 bases from J, with 13 bases between.